This T cell receptor (beta chain) comes out of a study of blood T cell repertoires in COVID-19. Study overall: Sites across the United States, Italy and Spain contributed samples from acute and convalescent COVID-19. T cells, B-cell-depleted T cells, or PBMCs provided the cDNA or gDNA that served as material.

Authors' analysis steps: It was from reference gene primer amplification that nucleated cell counts were estimated. Method: immunoSEQ multiplex PCR; TCRdb's copy keeps in-frame clones and lacks some. V and J calls and clone size follow that table, whereas D and trimming were derived from the DNA. This table holds about 670,000 clones, just under 90% found once. Sequenced sample: peripheral blood. This clonotype originated in a woman younger than 35 with acute or convalescent COVID-19.

The CDR3 nucleotides read TGTGCCAGTAGTATAAAGACAGGGACTCAGCCCCAGCATTTT. Translating it yields CASSIKTGTQPQHF. This chain connects TRBV19 to TRBJ1-5, with TRBD1 matching 7 bases. CDR3 length: 14 residues. V lost 2 bases to trimming and J lost 6 bases; unmatched junction nucleotides: 4. Per the germline V gene, CDR1 is LNHDA and CDR2 is SQIVND (reference sequence).